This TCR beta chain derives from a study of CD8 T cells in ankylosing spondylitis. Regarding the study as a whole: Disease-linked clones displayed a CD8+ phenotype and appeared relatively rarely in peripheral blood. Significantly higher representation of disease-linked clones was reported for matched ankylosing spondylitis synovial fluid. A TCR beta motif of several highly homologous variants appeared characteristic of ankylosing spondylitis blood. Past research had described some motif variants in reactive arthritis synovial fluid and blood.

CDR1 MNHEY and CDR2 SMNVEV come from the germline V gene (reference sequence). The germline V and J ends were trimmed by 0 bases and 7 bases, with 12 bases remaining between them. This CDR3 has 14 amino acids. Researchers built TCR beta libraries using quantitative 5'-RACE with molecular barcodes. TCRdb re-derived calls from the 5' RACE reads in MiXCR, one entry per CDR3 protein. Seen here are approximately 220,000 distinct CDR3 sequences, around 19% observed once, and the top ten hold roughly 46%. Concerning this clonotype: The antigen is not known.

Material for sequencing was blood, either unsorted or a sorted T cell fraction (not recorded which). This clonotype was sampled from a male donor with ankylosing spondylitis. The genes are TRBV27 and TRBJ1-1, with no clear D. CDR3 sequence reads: CASSLSWAQDEAFF. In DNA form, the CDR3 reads TGTGCCAGCAGTTTATCGTGGGCTCAAGATGAAGCTTTCTTT.